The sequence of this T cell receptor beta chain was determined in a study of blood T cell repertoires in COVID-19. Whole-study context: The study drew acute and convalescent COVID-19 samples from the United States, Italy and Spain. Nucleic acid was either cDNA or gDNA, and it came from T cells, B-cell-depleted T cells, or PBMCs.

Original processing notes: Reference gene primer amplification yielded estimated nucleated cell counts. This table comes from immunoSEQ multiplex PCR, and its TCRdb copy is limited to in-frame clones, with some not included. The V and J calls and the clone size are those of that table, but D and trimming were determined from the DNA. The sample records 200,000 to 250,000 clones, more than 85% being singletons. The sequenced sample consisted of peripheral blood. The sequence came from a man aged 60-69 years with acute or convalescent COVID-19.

CDR3 nucleotides: TGCGCCAGCACCCGACCCGAAGGGGGCCCCAGCTCTGGGGCCAACGTCCTGACTTTC. It translates to CASTRPEGGPSSGANVLTF. The chain recombines TRBV5-1 with TRBJ2-6, with 7 bases lining up with TRBD1. CDR3 length: 19 residues. Germline lookup yields CDR1 SGHRS and CDR2 YFSETQ. J lost 0 bases, V lost 6 bases, and 15 bases had no gene match.